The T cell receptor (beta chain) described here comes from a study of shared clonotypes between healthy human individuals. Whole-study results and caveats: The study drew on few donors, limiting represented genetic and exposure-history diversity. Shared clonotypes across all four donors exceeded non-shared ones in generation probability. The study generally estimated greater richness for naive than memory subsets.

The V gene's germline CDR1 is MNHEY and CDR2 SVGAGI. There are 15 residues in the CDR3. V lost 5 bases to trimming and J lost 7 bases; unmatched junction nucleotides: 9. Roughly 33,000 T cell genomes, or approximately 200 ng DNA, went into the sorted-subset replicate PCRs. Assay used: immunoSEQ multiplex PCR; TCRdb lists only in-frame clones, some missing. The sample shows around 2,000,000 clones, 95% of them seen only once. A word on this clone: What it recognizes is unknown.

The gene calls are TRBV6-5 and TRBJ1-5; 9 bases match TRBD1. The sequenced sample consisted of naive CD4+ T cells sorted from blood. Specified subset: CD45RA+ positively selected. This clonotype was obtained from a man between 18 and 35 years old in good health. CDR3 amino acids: CASSRSRDRVQPQHF. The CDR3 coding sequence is TGTGCCAGCAGTCGCTCCCGGGACAGGGTACAGCCCCAGCATTTT.